The entry that follows covers one T cell receptor beta chain sequence. This sample is drawn from a study of shared clonotypes between healthy human individuals. Genomic DNA of unsorted samples came from 90 million to 95 million PBMCs. The ends were cut back, 6 bases at V and 2 bases at J, with 19 bases in the middle. This CDR3 is built from 17 residues. CDR1 and CDR2 (germline): LNHDA, SQIVND (reference sequence). Each cell subset's genomic DNA was divided evenly among several immunoSEQ plates. The authors ran unsorted PBMC replicate PCRs on 300 ng DNA, about 31,000 T cell genomes. TCRdb's copy holds only in-frame clones and misses some; the assay was immunoSEQ multiplex PCR. The data show about 530,000 clones, over 60% seen once.

Sequencing used PBMCs. The rearrangement joins TRBV19 to TRBJ2-2; D gene unclear. The source of this sequence is a woman between 35 and 50 years old in good health. Some clones in this sample may be carry-over from other donors' samples. The CDR3 nucleotides read TGTGCCAGTAGCCCCTGGCCTTGGGGTATTAACACCGGGGAGCTGTTTTTT. Protein sequence: CASSPWPWGINTGELFF.